This TCR gamma chain was documented in a study of gamma-delta chains in newborns, infants, children. This clone was counted a few times. The sample contains more than one DNA sequence encoding this CDR3. The junction had 6 bases not matched to a gene; V was cut back by 0 bases and J by 7 bases. The CDR3 sequence is 17 residues long. Germline loops: CDR1 GITISATS, CDR2 ISYDGTV (reference sequence). TCRdb called clones from the reads again using CATT. The table has 1,500 to 2,000 gamma-chain clones, approximately 12% seen once. This receptor was taken from a child who was a newborn, infant or young child, either healthy, febrile or measles-vaccinated (not recorded which). Sequencing was done on a sample of blood. This chain uses TRGV9 with TRGJP. The CDR3: CALWEVHPELGKKIKVF. The CDR3 DNA reads as TGTGCCTTGTGGGAGGTGCATCCTGAGTTGGGCAAAAAAATCAAGGTATTT.